This T cell receptor beta chain was identified in a study of OX40 agonist ivuxolimab in advanced cancers. Study background: Three dose-escalation patients had partial responses: one with hepatocellular carcinoma and two with cutaneous melanoma. Notes on the study in general: At 0.1 to 3.0 mg/kg and by week 6, CD4+ and CD8+ T cells in the blood had expanded clonally. In a subset of nonresponders, normalized T-cell clonal expansion was also low.

As to this clone: As yet, its antigen is unknown.

Sequencing used immunoSEQ multiplex PCR; TCRdb keeps in-frame clones, though not all of them. The sample holds 65,000 to 90,000 clones, around nine tenths seen once. The ends were cut back, 2 bases at V and 7 bases at J, with 12 bases in the middle. The CDR3 length is 14 residues. Germline V gene sequence: CDR1 KGHSH, CDR2 LQKENI. The gene calls are TRBV18 and TRBJ2-1; maybe TRBD1 (5 bases). The sequencing here drew on CD4+ or CD8+ T cells sorted from blood, taken in a trial of the OX40 agonist ivuxolimab. This receptor was obtained from an adult with an advanced solid tumor such as melanoma, head and neck, liver or kidney cancer. The CDR3 sequence: CASSPSTGANEQFF. The CDR3 DNA follows: TGTGCCAGCTCACCAAGTACAGGCGCAAATGAGCAGTTCTTC.